This T cell receptor (beta chain) was recovered during a study of cytomegalovirus exposure and HLA in healthy donors. Germline values: CDR1 MNHEY, CDR2 SMNVEV (reference sequence). The CDR3 is 18 residues long. Trimming took 5 bases from V and 5 from J, leaving 24 bases between them. With 60 Vbeta and 13 Jbeta primers, the PCR was carried out. Using immunoSEQ multiplex PCR, the repertoire was profiled, and TCRdb retains in-frame clones only, with some absent. The repertoire has fewer than 85,000 clones, 60% to 75% of them found once; the top ten carry 11%. The clonotype was recovered from a woman in her forties in good health and CMV-seropositive. Source material: PBMCs. The rearrangement links TRBV27 to TRBJ1-4; D is ambiguous. In nucleotides, the CDR3 is TGTGCCAGCAGTCATCGGGTTACATACGGCACCTTGAATGAAAAACTGTTTTTT. Its translation: CASSHRVTYGTLNEKLFF.